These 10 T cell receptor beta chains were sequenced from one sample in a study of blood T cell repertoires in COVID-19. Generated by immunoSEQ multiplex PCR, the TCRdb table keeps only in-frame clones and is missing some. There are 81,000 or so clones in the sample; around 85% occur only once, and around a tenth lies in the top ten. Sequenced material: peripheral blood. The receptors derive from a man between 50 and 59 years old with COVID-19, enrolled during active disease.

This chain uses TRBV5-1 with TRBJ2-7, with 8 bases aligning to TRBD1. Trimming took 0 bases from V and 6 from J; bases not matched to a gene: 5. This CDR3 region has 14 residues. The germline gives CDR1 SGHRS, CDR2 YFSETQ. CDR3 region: CASSLGTGKTEQYF. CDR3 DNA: TGCGCCAGCAGCTTGGGGACAGGGAAGACCGAGCAGTACTTC.

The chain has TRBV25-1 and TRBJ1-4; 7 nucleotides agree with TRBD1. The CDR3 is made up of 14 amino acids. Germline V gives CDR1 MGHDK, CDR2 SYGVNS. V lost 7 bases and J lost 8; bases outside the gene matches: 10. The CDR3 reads CASTPWDSREKLFF. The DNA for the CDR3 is TGTGCCAGCACTCCATGGGACAGTAGGGAAAAACTGTTTTTT.

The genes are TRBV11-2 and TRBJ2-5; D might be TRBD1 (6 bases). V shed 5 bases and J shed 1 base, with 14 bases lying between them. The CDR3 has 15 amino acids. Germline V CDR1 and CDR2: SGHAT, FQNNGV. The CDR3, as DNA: TGTGCCAGCAGCGGAATGGGACACCTCCAAGAGACCCAGTACTTC. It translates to CASSGMGHLQETQYF.

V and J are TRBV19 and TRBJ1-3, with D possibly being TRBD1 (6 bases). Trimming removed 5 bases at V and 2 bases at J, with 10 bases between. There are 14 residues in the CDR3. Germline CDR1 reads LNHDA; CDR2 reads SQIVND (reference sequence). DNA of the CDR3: TGTGCCAGTAGTCGTCAGGGGACTGGAAACACCATATATTTT. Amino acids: CASSRQGTGNTIYF.

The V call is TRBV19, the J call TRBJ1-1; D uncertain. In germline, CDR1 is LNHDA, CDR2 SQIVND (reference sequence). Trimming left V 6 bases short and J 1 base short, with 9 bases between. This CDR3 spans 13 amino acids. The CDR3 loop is CASSLRKNTEAFF. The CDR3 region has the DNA TGTGCCAGTAGCCTTCGTAAGAACACTGAAGCTTTCTTT.

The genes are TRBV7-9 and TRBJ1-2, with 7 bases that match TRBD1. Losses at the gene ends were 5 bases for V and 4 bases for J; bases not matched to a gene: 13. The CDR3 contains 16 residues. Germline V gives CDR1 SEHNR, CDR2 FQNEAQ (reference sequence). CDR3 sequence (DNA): TGTGCCAGCAGCCTAATGACAGGGAATTCGCCCTATGGCTACACCTTC. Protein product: CASSLMTGNSPYGYTF. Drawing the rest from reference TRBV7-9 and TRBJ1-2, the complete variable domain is DTGVSQNPRHKITKRGQNVTFRCDPISEHNRLYWYRQTLGQGPEFLTYFQNEAQLEKSRLLSDRFSAERPKGSFSTLEIQRTEQGDSAMYLCASSLMTGNSPYGYTFGSGTRLTVV.

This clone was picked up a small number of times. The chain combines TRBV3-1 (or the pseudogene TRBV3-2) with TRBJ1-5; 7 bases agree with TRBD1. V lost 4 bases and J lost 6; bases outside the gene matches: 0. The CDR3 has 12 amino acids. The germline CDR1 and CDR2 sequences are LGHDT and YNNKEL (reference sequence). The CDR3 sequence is CASSPGGQPQHF. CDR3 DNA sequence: TGTGCCAGCAGCCCAGGGGGTCAGCCCCAGCATTTT.

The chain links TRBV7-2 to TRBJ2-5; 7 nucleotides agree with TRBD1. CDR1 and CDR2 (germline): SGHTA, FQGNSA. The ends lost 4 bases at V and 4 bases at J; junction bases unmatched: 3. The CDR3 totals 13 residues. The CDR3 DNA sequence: TGTGCCAGCAGCTATACAGGGGCAGAGACCCAGTACTTC. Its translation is CASSYTGAETQYF. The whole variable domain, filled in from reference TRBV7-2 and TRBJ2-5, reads GAGVSQSPSNKVTEKGKDVELRCDPISGHTALYWYRQSLGQGLEFLIYFQGNSAPDKSGLPSDRFSAERTGGSVSTLTIQRTQQEDSAVYLCASSYTGAETQYFGPGTRLLVL.

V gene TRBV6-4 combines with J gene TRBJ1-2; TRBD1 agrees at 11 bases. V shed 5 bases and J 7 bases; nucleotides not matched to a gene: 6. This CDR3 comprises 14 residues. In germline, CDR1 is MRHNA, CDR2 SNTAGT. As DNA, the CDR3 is TGTGCCAGCAGTCACGGACAGGGGGCGCGTGGCTACACCTTC. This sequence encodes CASSHGQGARGYTF.

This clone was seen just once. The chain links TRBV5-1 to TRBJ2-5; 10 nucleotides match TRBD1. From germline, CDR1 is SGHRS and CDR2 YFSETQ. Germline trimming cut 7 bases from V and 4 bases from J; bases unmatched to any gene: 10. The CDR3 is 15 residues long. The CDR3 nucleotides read TGCGCCAGCCGCCGGGACAGGGGACCTCGAGAGACCCAGTACTTC. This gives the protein CASRRDRGPRETQYF.